This entry lists 10 T cell receptor beta chains sequenced from one sample in a study of blood T cell repertoires in COVID-19. Only in-frame clones appear in the TCRdb table, and some are missing; sequencing was by immunoSEQ multiplex PCR. Here the sample spans about 88,000 clones, around 90% being singletons. The specimen was peripheral blood. Every receptor here comes from a male donor with acute or convalescent COVID-19.

DNA for the CDR3: TGTGCCAGCAGCCTGTTGCAAGAGACCCAGTACTTC. This gives the protein CASSLLQETQYF. The gene calls are TRBV11-2 and TRBJ2-5; D is unresolved. The germline V gene has CDR1 SGHAT and CDR2 FQNNGV. This CDR3 contains 12 residues. Trimming took off 5 bases at V and 2 bases at J, with 6 bases between the two ends.

The chain links TRBV7-2 to TRBJ2-3; TRBD2 aligns across 8 bases. V lost 2 bases and J lost 2; bases outside the gene matches: 6. Germline CDR1 SGHTA, CDR2 FQGNSA. The CDR3 is 16 amino acids. CDR3: CASSLFAGGTTDTQYF. Written as DNA, the CDR3 is TGTGCCAGCAGCTTATTCGCGGGGGGAACCACAGATACGCAGTATTTT.

This clone was observed a single time. This sequence joins TRBV6-1 and TRBJ1-2; TRBD1 might be the D (6 bases). Trimming cost V 3 bases and J 6 bases, with 17 bases left between them. In germline, CDR1 is MNHNS, CDR2 SASEGT. The CDR3 length is 15 residues. Here the CDR3 DNA reads TGTGCCAGCAGTGATAGACAGGCGTCCGGCGATGGCTACACCTTC. Translation gives CASSDRQASGDGYTF.

The rearrangement joins TRBV5-8 to TRBJ2-5; possible D gene TRBD2, 6 bases. The germline V gene encodes CDR1 SGHTS and CDR2 YDEGEE. The germline V and J ends were trimmed by 2 bases and 5 bases, with 13 bases remaining between them. The CDR3 loop spans 14 amino acids. CDR3 in amino acids: CASSLPGVHETQYF. The CDR3, as DNA: TGTGCCAGCAGCTTACCGGGGGTCCATGAGACCCAGTACTTC.

This sequence joins TRBV29-1 and TRBJ2-3, with 8 nucleotides matching TRBD2. J gave up 3 bases and V 6 bases, and 11 bases lay outside the gene matches. Looked up from germline, CDR1 is SQVTM and CDR2 is ANQGSEA. The CDR3 runs to 15 residues. CDR3 nucleotide sequence: TGCAGCGTAGCCTTACGGGGGGGTTTGACAGATACGCAGTATTTT. Amino acids: CSVALRGGLTDTQYF.

This chain joins TRBV6-2 or TRBV6-3 and TRBJ1-6, with TRBD1 as a possible D gene (5 bases). Germline V CDR1 and CDR2: MNHEY, SVGEGT. V was trimmed by 6 bases and J by 10 bases, leaving 22 bases between them. The CDR3 consists of 16 residues. The CDR3 here is CASSTRRQGGRSPLHF. In DNA, the CDR3 is TGTGCCAGCAGCACGAGACGTCAGGGTGGCAGGTCACCCCTCCACTTT.

The chain employs TRBV3-1 (or the pseudogene TRBV3-2) and TRBJ2-5, with TRBD2 matching over 7 bases. Germline V gene lookup returns CDR1 LGHDT and CDR2 YNNKEL (reference sequence). V lost 4 bases, J lost 5 bases, and 10 bases stayed unmatched. This CDR3 has 15 residues. In nucleotides, the CDR3 is TGTGCCAGCAGCCCGGGTTCTGGGGGAGGGGAGACCCAGTACTTC. Translated: CASSPGSGGGETQYF.

The rearrangement uses TRBV5-5 and TRBJ2-1, with D possibly TRBD1 on 5 matching bases. This CDR3 contains 14 residues. Germline lookup yields CDR1 SGHKS and CDR2 YYEKEE (reference sequence). The ends were cut back, 2 bases at V and 7 bases at J, with 13 bases in the middle. CDR3 amino acids: CASSLRGTKNEQFF. CDR3 DNA sequence: TGTGCCAGCAGCTTAAGGGGTACGAAGAATGAGCAGTTCTTC.

V usage is TRBV5-1 and J usage is TRBJ2-1, with 8 bases matching TRBD2. The CDR3 extends over 16 amino acids. V shed 0 bases and J 4 bases; nucleotides not matched to a gene: 6. Germline V CDR1 and CDR2: SGHRS, YFSETQ. This CDR3 is CASSLVTAGEYNEQFF. The CDR3 region has the DNA TGCGCCAGCAGCTTGGTGACAGCGGGGGAGTACAATGAGCAGTTCTTC.

The V gene is TRBV6-5, the J gene TRBJ1-5; maybe TRBD1 (6 bases). In germline, CDR1 is MNHEY, CDR2 SVGAGI. The ends were cut back, 4 bases at V and 5 bases at J, with 18 bases in the middle. The CDR3 spans 16 residues. This CDR3 reads CASSSQPGQGYQPQHF. CDR3 coding DNA: TGTGCCAGCAGTTCCCAACCGGGACAAGGTTATCAGCCCCAGCATTTT.